This TCR beta chain was sequenced in a study of cytomegalovirus exposure and HLA in healthy donors. The PCR employed 60 Vbeta primers together with 13 Jbeta primers. Using immunoSEQ multiplex PCR, the repertoire was profiled, and TCRdb retains in-frame clones only, with some absent. The sample shows approximately 97,000 clones, 65% to 90% of them seen only once. Note on this clone: Its antigen is currently unknown.

Nominal health characterized the donors when sampled, though unrecorded immune exposures were likely. Findings and limits, study-wide: It was reported in a later analysis that an Asian-associated ancestry cluster showed fewer N-insertions than the approximately 690-donor mean. A later analysis reported that several of the most significant clusters appeared to be linked to common viral pathogens, among them Epstein-Barr virus.

From germline, CDR1 is SGHNT and CDR2 YENEEA. The V end was cut by 1 base, the J end by 3 bases, with 7 bases between. The CDR3 contains 13 residues. This sequence originates from a woman in her 70s in good health and CMV-seropositive. This sequence joins TRBV11-3 and TRBJ2-7; no reliable D call. Material for sequencing was PBMCs. Written as DNA, the CDR3 is TGTGCCAGCAGCTTAGTTGTCAACTACGAGCAGTACTTC. As protein: CASSLVVNYEQYF.